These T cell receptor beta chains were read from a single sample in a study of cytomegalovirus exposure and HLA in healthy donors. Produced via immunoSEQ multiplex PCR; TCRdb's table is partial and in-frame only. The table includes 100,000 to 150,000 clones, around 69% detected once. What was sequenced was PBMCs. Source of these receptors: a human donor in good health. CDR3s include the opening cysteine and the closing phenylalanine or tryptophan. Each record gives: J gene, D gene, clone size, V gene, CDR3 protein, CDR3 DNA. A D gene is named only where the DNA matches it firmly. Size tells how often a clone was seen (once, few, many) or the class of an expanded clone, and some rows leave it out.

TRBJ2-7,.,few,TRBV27,CASSLRGRTYEQYF,TGTGCCAGCAGTTTACGAGGGCGAACCTACGAGCAGTACTTC
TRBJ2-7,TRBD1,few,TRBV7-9,CASSPQDRGGPYEQYF,TGTGCCAGCAGCCCCCAGGACAGGGGAGGGCCCTACGAGCAGTACTTC
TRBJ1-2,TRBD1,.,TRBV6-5,CASSRDRVVGGYTF,TGTGCCAGCAGCCGGGACAGGGTCGTTGGCGGCTACACCTTC
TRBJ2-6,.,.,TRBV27,CASSLLPLGANVLTF,TGTGCCAGCAGTTTACTACCCCTGGGGGCCAACGTCCTGACTTTC
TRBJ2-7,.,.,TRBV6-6,CASSYSSFSYEQYF,TGTGCCAGCAGTTACTCGTCTTTTTCGTACGAGCAGTACTTC
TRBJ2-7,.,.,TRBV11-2,CASSLAGEQYF,TGTGCCAGCAGCTTAGCCGGCGAGCAGTACTTC
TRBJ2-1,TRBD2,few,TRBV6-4,CASSGPGRDEQFF,TGTGCCAGCAGTGGCCCGGGGAGGGATGAGCAGTTCTTC
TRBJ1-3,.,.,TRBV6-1,CASTPGAAGNTIYF,TGTGCCAGCACTCCAGGGGCGGCTGGAAACACCATATATTTT
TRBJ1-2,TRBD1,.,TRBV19,CASRDRAYGYTF,TGTGCCAGCAGGGACAGGGCCTATGGCTACACCTTC
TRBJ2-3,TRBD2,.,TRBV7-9,CASSLALASGGHTDTQYF,TGTGCCAGCAGCTTAGCGCTTGCTAGCGGGGGACACACAGATACGCAGTATTTT
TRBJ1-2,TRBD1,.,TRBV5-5,CASSIGQAVGYGYTF,TGTGCCAGCAGCATAGGACAGGCGGTAGGCTATGGCTACACCTTC